This note documents a single T cell receptor (beta chain) sequence. Its antigen is unknown. The data originate from a study of cytomegalovirus exposure and HLA in healthy donors. Regarding the study as a whole: It was 150 to 200 TCR beta chains that were listed as cytomegalovirus-associated.

The PCR had 60 Vbeta and 13 Jbeta primers. Measured with immunoSEQ multiplex PCR; TCRdb has only the in-frame clones, and not every one. The data show tens of thousands of clones, more than 70% seen once. Trimming took 2 bases from V and 1 from J, leaving 15 bases between them. The CDR3 is made up of 16 amino acids. Germline V gives CDR1 SGHRS, CDR2 YFSETQ. The chain recombines TRBV5-1 with TRBJ1-2; TRBD1 might be the D (5 bases). The sample consisted of PBMCs. This sequence was found in a male donor in good health and CMV-seropositive. The CDR3 protein is CASSLGLGGFNYGYTF. For the CDR3, the DNA is TGCGCCAGCAGCTTAGGCCTGGGGGGATTTAACTATGGCTACACCTTC.